These 18 T cell receptor beta chains share one sample of origin, sequenced in a study of shared clonotypes between healthy human individuals. Generated by immunoSEQ multiplex PCR, the TCRdb table keeps only in-frame clones and is missing some. The repertoire holds about 550,000 clones, with roughly 96% as singletons. Selected positively for CCR7 and CD45RO-negative, naive CD8 cells excluded terminally differentiated effector memory CD45RA+ cells. Specimen: naive CD8+ T cells sorted from blood. The receptors stem from a woman between 25 and 40 years old in good health.

This chain joins TRBV11-2 and TRBJ2-1; 11 positions match TRBD2. This CDR3 has 15 residues. Trimming took 5 bases from V and 8 from J; bases not matched to a gene: 8. CDR1 SGHAT and CDR2 FQNNGV come from the germline V gene. The chain's CDR3 is CASSPTSGSDYEQFF. The CDR3 DNA reads as TGTGCCAGCAGCCCCACTAGCGGGAGTGACTATGAGCAGTTCTTC.

The rearrangement joins TRBV5-4 to TRBJ1-1; no clear D. The CDR3 length is 15 residues. CDR1 is SGHNT and CDR2 is YYREEE in the germline V gene (reference sequence). V gave up 4 bases and J gave up 1 base, with 14 bases separating them. For the CDR3, the DNA is TGTGCCAGCAGCCTTGATGGGGTCGGGAACACTGAAGCTTTCTTT. It translates to CASSLDGVGNTEAFF.

The chain joins TRBV5-1 to TRBJ1-1; TRBD1 is a possible D gene (5 bases). V was pared by 1 base and J by 5 bases, with 12 bases between. This CDR3 has 14 residues. Germline V lookup: CDR1 SGHRS, CDR2 YFSETQ. The CDR3 reads CASSLNSGGTEAFF. In nucleotides, the CDR3 is TGCGCCAGCAGCTTGAACAGCGGGGGGACTGAAGCTTTCTTT.

The chain couples TRBV4-1 to TRBJ2-7; D might be TRBD1 (6 bases). V lost 2 bases to trimming and J lost 6 bases, with 17 bases between them. Per germline, CDR1 MGHRA and CDR2 YSYEKL. The length of the CDR3 is 15 residues. CDR3 in DNA: TGCGCCAGCAGCCAATATACAGGGAAGGTTGCCGAGCAGTACTTC. Translated, it gives CASSQYTGKVAEQYF.

J is TRBJ2-4 and V is TRBV5-6; 8 nucleotides match TRBD1. The CDR3 is 14 residues long. CDR1 is SGHDT and CDR2 is YYEEEE in the germline V gene. The V and J ends lost 3 bases and 5 bases, in that order; junction bases with no gene match: 4. CDR3 sequence (DNA): TGTGCCAGCAGCTCACAGGGGGTCCAAAACATTCAGTACTTC. Translating gives CASSSQGVQNIQYF.

The rearrangement uses TRBV28 and TRBJ1-2, with a weak D call TRBD1 (5 bases). The CDR3 is made up of 16 amino acids. Germline loops: CDR1 MDHEN, CDR2 SYDVKM. The V gene lost 1 base and the J gene lost 2 bases, with 14 bases spanning the gap. DNA for the CDR3: TGTGCCAGCAGTTTATTTGGTGGGGCCAACAACTATGGCTACACCTTC. Residues: CASSLFGGANNYGYTF.

The genes are TRBV7-9 and TRBJ1-4; D gene unclear. The V and J ends lost 2 bases and 7 bases respectively, with 11 bases between them. This CDR3 is built from 14 residues. The germline CDR1 and CDR2 sequences are SEHNR and FQNEAQ (reference sequence). The CDR3 sequence is CASSLTGTGEKLFF. CDR3 DNA: TGTGCCAGCAGCTTAACGGGAACTGGTGAAAAACTGTTTTTT.

This chain connects TRBV29-1 to TRBJ2-3; 9 bases are shared with TRBD2. The CDR3 length is 12 residues. The ends lost 4 bases at V and 7 bases at J; junction bases unmatched: 3. Germline V gene lookup returns CDR1 SQVTM and CDR2 ANQGSEA. The CDR3 is CSVASGTYTQYF. CDR3 in DNA: TGCAGCGTTGCTAGCGGGACCTATACGCAGTATTTT.

This clone appeared once. The chain recombines TRBV2 with TRBJ2-6; D perhaps matches TRBD1 (6 bases). CDR1 and CDR2 (germline): SNHLY, FYNNEI. Trimming shortened V by 1 base and J by 0 bases, and 10 bases separated the two germline ends. The CDR3 length is 17 residues. Here the CDR3 DNA reads TGTGCCAGCAGTGAAGGGACAGATTACTCTGGGGCCAACGTCCTGACTTTC. This translates into CASSEGTDYSGANVLTF.

The J gene is TRBJ2-1, the V gene TRBV9; TRBD1 is a possible D gene (6 bases). The CDR3 spans 14 residues. Germline V gene sequence: CDR1 SGDLS, CDR2 YYNGEE. Trimming stripped 3 bases from V and 3 bases from J, with 10 bases between. The CDR3 sequence is CASSARTDYNEQFF. CDR3 DNA: TGTGCCAGCAGCGCTCGGACAGACTACAATGAGCAGTTCTTC.

The count of this clone is one. J is TRBJ2-5 and V is TRBV4-1; 10 bases match TRBD1. The germline V gene has CDR1 MGHRA and CDR2 YSYEKL. CDR3 length: 16 amino acids. V lost 5 bases and J lost 2; bases outside the gene matches: 8. The CDR3 here is CASSFRQGAEQETQYF. CDR3 DNA sequence: TGCGCCAGCAGCTTCCGACAGGGGGCAGAACAAGAGACCCAGTACTTC.

The chain is built from TRBV28 and TRBJ1-1; unclear D gene. CDR1 is MDHEN, CDR2 SYDVKM, per germline. V lost 4 bases and J 11 bases, leaving 17 bases between the germline ends. This CDR3 has 13 amino acids. CDR3 DNA sequence: TGTGCCAGCAGTTCCTCGGCGGGTGCGAGGGCTTTCTTT. Its protein is CASSSSAGARAFF.

The V and J genes are TRBV18 and TRBJ2-1; D may be TRBD1 or TRBD2 (5 bases each). Germline V gene lookup returns CDR1 KGHSH and CDR2 LQKENI. Trimming shortened V by 4 bases and J by 7 bases, and 17 bases separated the two germline ends. The CDR3 length is 15 residues. CDR3 nucleotides: TGTGCCAGCTCACTCGGGACCCTATGGGAAAATGAGCAGTTCTTC. Translating it yields CASSLGTLWENEQFF.

This rearrangement joins TRBV7-9 to TRBJ1-2; D is ambiguous. Germline lookup yields CDR1 SEHNR and CDR2 FQNEAQ (reference sequence). V lost 5 bases to trimming and J lost 0 bases, with 13 bases between them. This CDR3 region has 15 residues. The CDR3 sequence is CASSPGLSANYGYTF. As DNA, the CDR3 is TGTGCCAGCAGCCCCGGACTTTCGGCTAACTATGGCTACACCTTC.

The CDR3 sequence is CASTNIRGGSNTGELFF. Written as DNA, the CDR3 is TGTGCCAGCACCAATATTAGAGGGGGATCGAACACCGGGGAGCTGTTTTTT. The chain has TRBV13 and TRBJ2-2, with D maybe TRBD1 (6 bases). The CDR3 sequence is 17 residues long. Germline loops: CDR1 PRHDT, CDR2 FYEKMQ (reference sequence). The ends were cut back, 7 bases at V and 0 bases at J, with 18 bases in the middle.

The rearrangement uses TRBV7-8 and TRBJ1-2; D call uncertain. Trimming took 2 bases from V and 6 from J, leaving 13 bases between them. The CDR3 spans 14 residues. CDR1 and CDR2 (germline): SGHVS, FQNEAQ. The DNA of the CDR3 is TGTGCCAGCAGCTTACGCCCTGGAAGACATGGCTACACCTTC. This encodes CASSLRPGRHGYTF.

The chain links TRBV27 to TRBJ2-3; TRBD1 is a possible D gene (6 bases). Germline CDR1 is MNHEY and CDR2 is SMNVEV (reference sequence). CDR3 length: 12 residues. V dropped 2 bases and J dropped 6 bases, with 6 bases sitting between them. The CDR3 DNA follows: TGTGCCAGCAGTTTAACAGGGGATACGCAGTATTTT. Residues: CASSLTGDTQYF.

This chain joins TRBV28 and TRBJ2-7; TRBD1 agrees at 10 bases. This CDR3 region has 15 residues. Germline CDR1 MDHEN, CDR2 SYDVKM. The J segment lost 7 bases and the V segment lost 8 bases, leaving 14 bases of the junction unmatched. CDR3 in DNA: TGTGCCAGCCCAAACCGGGACAGGGGTCGATCAGAGCAGTACTTC. As protein: CASPNRDRGRSEQYF.